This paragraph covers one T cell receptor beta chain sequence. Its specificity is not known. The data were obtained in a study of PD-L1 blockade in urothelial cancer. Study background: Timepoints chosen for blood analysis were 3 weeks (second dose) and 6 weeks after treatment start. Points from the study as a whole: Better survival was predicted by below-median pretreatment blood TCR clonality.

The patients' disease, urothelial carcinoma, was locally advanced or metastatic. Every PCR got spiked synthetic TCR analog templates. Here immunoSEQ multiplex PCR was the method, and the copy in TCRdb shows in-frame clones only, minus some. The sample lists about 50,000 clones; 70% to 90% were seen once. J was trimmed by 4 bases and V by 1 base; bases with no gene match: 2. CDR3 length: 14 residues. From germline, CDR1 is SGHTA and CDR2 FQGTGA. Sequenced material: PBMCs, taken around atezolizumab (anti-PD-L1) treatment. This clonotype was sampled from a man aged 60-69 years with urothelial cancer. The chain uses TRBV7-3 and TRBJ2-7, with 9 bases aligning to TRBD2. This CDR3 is CASSLSGGGYEQYF. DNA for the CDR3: TGTGCCAGCAGCTTAAGCGGGGGGGGGTACGAGCAGTACTTC.